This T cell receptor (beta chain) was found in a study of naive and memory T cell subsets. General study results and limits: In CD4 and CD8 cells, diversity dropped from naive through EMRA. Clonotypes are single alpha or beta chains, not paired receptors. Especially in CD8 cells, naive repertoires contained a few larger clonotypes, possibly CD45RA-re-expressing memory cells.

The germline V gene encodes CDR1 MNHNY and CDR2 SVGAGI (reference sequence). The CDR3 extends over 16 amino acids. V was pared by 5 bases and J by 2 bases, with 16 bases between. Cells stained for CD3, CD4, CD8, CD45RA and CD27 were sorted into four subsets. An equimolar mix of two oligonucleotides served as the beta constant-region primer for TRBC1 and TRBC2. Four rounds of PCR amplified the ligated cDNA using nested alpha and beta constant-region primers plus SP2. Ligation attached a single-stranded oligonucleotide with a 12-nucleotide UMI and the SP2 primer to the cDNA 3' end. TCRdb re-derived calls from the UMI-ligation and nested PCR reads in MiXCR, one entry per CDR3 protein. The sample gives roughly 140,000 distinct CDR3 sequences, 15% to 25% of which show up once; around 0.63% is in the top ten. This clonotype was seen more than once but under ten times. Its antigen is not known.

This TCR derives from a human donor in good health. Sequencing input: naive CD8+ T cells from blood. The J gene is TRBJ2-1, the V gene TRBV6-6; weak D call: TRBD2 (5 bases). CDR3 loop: CASSQNRGYPYNEQFF. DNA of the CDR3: TGTGCCAGCAGTCAGAACAGAGGGTACCCCTACAATGAGCAGTTCTTC.